This entry lists 29 T cell receptor beta chains sequenced from one sample in a study of tumor-infiltrating lymphocytes in primary liver carcinoma. Unsorted bulk tissue of roughly 20-34 mg yielded co-extracted RNA and DNA. The authors made TCR beta cDNA from approximately 490 ng total RNA with a constant-region primer. Researchers made the TCR beta libraries by running three nested multiplex PCR rounds with slightly modified ARM-PCR. For approximately 9 cycles apiece, the opening two PCR rounds ran with TRBV1-TRBV30 forward primers and a C-beta reverse primer. TCRdb reanalysed the multiplex PCR reads using MiXCR and keeps one entry per CDR3 protein. The table shows fewer than 40,000 distinct CDR3 sequences, with 71% occurring only once. Sequenced sample: liver tumor tissue from sampling region 3. Subset noted: tumor region T3, left-lateral pole. The receptor set was obtained from a woman aged 25 to 39 with primary liver carcinoma and hepatitis B virus infection.

This chain uses TRBV5-4 with TRBJ1-4, with D possibly TRBD1 on 6 matching bases. V lost 4 bases and J lost 8, with 18 bases in between. This CDR3 spans 15 amino acids. Germline V gives CDR1 SGHNT, CDR2 YYREEE (reference sequence). The CDR3 DNA follows: TGTGCCAGCAGCACTAACTGGGGGCTAAAAGAAAAACTGTTTTTT. It specifies CASSTNWGLKEKLFF.

A remark on this clonotype: The junction does not match germline at one end; this may be a read error. J is TRBJ2-1 and V is TRBV4-1; D is unclear. The CDR3 extends over 16 amino acids. Looked up from germline, CDR1 is MGHRA and CDR2 is YSYEKL. CDR3 protein: CASSQESSAGYNEQFF. The CDR3 DNA is TGCGCCAGCAGTCAAGAGTCATCAGCAGGATACAATGAGCAGTTCTTC.

Worth noting for this clonotype: At one boundary the junction diverges from the germline segment, which might be a read error. V gene TRBV11-2 combines with J gene TRBJ2-4; tentatively, D is TRBD2 (5 bases). The CDR3 covers 14 residues. CDR1 and CDR2 (germline): SGHAT, FQNNGV. Here the CDR3 DNA reads TGTGCTAGCAGCTCCTGGGAGACCAAAAACATTCACTACTTC. Its protein is CASSSWETKNIHYF.

Concerning this clonotype itself: Just one base apart from a much larger clone, this may be a read error. Since no conserved phenylalanine or tryptophan closes the CDR3, a read error is the likely cause. The chain combines TRBV11-2 with TRBJ2-3; D remains ambiguous. Trimming pared 1 base from V and 2 bases from J, leaving 7 bases between. This CDR3 has 14 amino acids. Germline V gives CDR1 SGHAT, CDR2 FQNNGV. CDR3 sequence (DNA): TGTGCCAGCAGCTTAGCTTCGTTCACAGATACGCAGTATTCT. Translating gives CASSLASFTDTQYS.

The chain is built from TRBV4-2 and TRBJ2-7; 11 positions match TRBD1. CDR1 and CDR2 from the germline V gene are LGHNA and YNFKEQ. The trim removed 3 bases at V and 3 bases at J, leaving 1 base unmatched. The CDR3 runs to 14 residues. In nucleotides, the CDR3 is TGTGCCAGCAGCCAGGGACAGGGGGACTACGAGCAGTACTTC. Protein product: CASSQGQGDYEQYF.

Regarding this clonotype: One end of the junction is discordant with germline, which a read error may explain. The rearrangement joins TRBV6-2 or TRBV6-3 to TRBJ2-7; TRBD1 is a possible D gene (5 bases). The germline gives CDR1 MNHEY, CDR2 SVGEGT. This CDR3 has 15 residues. The DNA of the CDR3 is TGTGCCAGCACCTTTCGAAAGGGGCGAAACTACGAGCAGCACTTC. Protein product: CASTFRKGRNYEQHF.

The rearrangement links TRBV5-6 to TRBJ1-2, with D possibly being TRBD1 (5 bases). Deletions cut 2 bases from V and 10 bases from J, with 12 bases between. This CDR3 has 12 residues. Looked up from germline, CDR1 is SGHDT and CDR2 is YYEEEE. CDR3 sequence (DNA): TGTGCCAGCAGCTTCAGGGTGGAGGACTACACCTTC. This codes for CASSFRVEDYTF.

This clonotype appeared many times. This chain connects TRBV29-1 to TRBJ2-7, with 7 bases identical to TRBD2. The CDR3 spans 14 residues. CDR1 and CDR2 from the germline V gene are SQVTM and ANQGSEA. V lost 4 bases, J lost 2 bases, and 8 bases stayed unmatched. CDR3 coding DNA: TGCAGCGTTGTGAGGACTAGGGATACCTACGAGCAGTACTTC. Amino acid sequence: CSVVRTRDTYEQYF.

The chain combines TRBV5-6 with TRBJ1-5, with a weak D call TRBD1 (5 bases). The CDR3 contains 14 residues. Trimming removed 0 bases at V and 5 bases at J, with 9 bases between. Germline CDR1 is SGHDT and CDR2 is YYEEEE. The DNA for the CDR3 is TGTGCCAGCAGCTTGGGGGGGACCCATCAGCCCCAGCATTTT. Translation: CASSLGGTHQPQHF.

To note about this clonotype: The CDR3 end shows no conserved phenylalanine or tryptophan, and so a read error is likely. The chain links TRBV13 to TRBJ1-1; 7 bases line up with TRBD1. J was trimmed by 2 bases and V by 7 bases; bases with no gene match: 4. CDR3 length equals 13 residues. The germline gives CDR1 PRHDT, CDR2 FYEKMQ (reference sequence). DNA of the CDR3: TGTGCCAGCACAGGGGGTGCAAACACTGAAGCTTTCATT. It specifies CASTGGANTEAFI.

Worth noting for this clonotype: Since the CDR3 does not end with the conserved phenylalanine or tryptophan, this likely comes from a read error. The chain couples TRBV29-1 to TRBJ1-1; D not certain. V was pared by 8 bases and J by 0 bases, with 13 bases between. The CDR3 consists of 13 residues. Germline V gene data show CDR1 as SQVTM and CDR2 as ANQGSEA. CDR3 loop: CSILARLNTEAFL. The CDR3 region has the DNA TGCAGCATTCTAGCACGGCTGAACACTGAAGCTTTCTTG.

For this clonotype: This may stem from a read error, because a much larger clone lies one nucleotide away. Here the CDR3 DNA reads TGTGCCAGCAGCTTAGGATACCAAGAGACCCAGAACTTC. It yields the protein CASSLGYQETQNF. V gene TRBV7-3 combines with J gene TRBJ2-5, with D unresolved. CDR3 size: 13 residues. Germline lookup yields CDR1 SGHTA and CDR2 FQGTGA.

In this sample, this clonotype turned up many times. One junction end does not reproduce the germline sequence, and a read error may be involved. The genes are TRBV11-3 and TRBJ2-2; D is tentatively TRBD1 or TRBD2 (5 bases each). Germline values: CDR1 SGHNT, CDR2 YENEEA. The length of the CDR3 is 15 residues. Here the CDR3 reads CASSSLGPATGELFF. As DNA, the CDR3 is TGTGCAAGCAGCTCTCTGGGACCAGCGACTGGGGAGCTATTTTTT.

By sample share, this clonotype is medium-sized (0.01 to 0.1%). The chain combines TRBV6-1 with TRBJ2-7, with 9 bases aligning to TRBD2. The V segment lost 3 bases and the J segment 1 base; nucleotides outside the gene matches: 4. Germline CDR1 MNHNS, CDR2 SASEGT. The CDR3 loop spans 15 amino acids. The DNA of the CDR3 is TGTGCCAGCAGTGAGGGGACTAGCCCATCCTACGAGCAGTACTTC. Translated, it gives CASSEGTSPSYEQYF.

By sample fraction, this clonotype is medium-sized. The V call is TRBV4-1, the J call TRBJ2-3, with D unclear. The germline V and J ends were trimmed by 1 base and 4 bases, with 3 bases remaining between them. Germline CDR1 and CDR2: MGHRA and YSYEKL. The CDR3 covers 12 residues. CDR3 coding DNA: TGCGCCAGCAGCCAAGGTCCAGATACGCAGTATTTT. This sequence encodes CASSQGPDTQYF.

Ten or more counts support this clonotype. The chain joins TRBV11-2 to TRBJ1-1, with TRBD1 matching over 8 bases. The CDR3 is made up of 14 amino acids. The ends lost 4 bases at V and 2 bases at J; junction bases unmatched: 3. Germline V CDR1 and CDR2: SGHAT, FQNNGV. The DNA for the CDR3 is TGTGCCAGCAGCTCCAGGGGGCGAAACACTGAAGCTTTCTTT. Translating it yields CASSSRGRNTEAFF.

A note on this clonotype: The junction does not match germline at one end; this may be a read error. The CDR3 coding sequence is TGCGCCTGCAGCCAAAACGTAGTGGGAGCCAGAGATGAGCGGTTCTTC. Its protein product is CACSQNVVGARDERFF. This rearrangement joins TRBV4-3 to TRBJ2-1; TRBD2 is a possible D gene (5 bases). CDR1 and CDR2 from the germline V gene are LGHNA and YSLEER. This CDR3 has 16 residues.

As concerns this clonotype: A much larger clone sits a single nucleotide away, making a read error possible. The chain employs TRBV11-1 and TRBJ2-1; 8 positions match TRBD2. J gave up 8 bases and V 5 bases, and 17 bases lay outside the gene matches. This CDR3 has 17 amino acids. CDR1 and CDR2 (germline): SGHAT, FQDESV (reference sequence). The CDR3 protein is CASSLGQAGEVDDEQFF. As DNA, the CDR3 is TGTGCCAGCAGCCTGGGACAAGCGGGAGAAGTTGACGATGAGCAGTTCTTC.

A single count supports this clonotype. The CDR3 end shows no conserved phenylalanine or tryptophan, and so a read error is likely. The CDR3 nucleotides read TGCGCCACCCAGTTAAGCGCTGCGCAGTACTTA. Its translation is CATQLSAAQYL. V usage is TRBV6-2 or TRBV6-3 and J usage is TRBJ2-7; D uncertain. This CDR3 has 11 amino acids. Germline CDR1 is MNHEY and CDR2 is SVGEGT.

This chain joins TRBV7-9 and TRBJ2-2, with a possible D match to TRBD1 (5 bases). Trimming shortened V by 3 bases and J by 7 bases, and 9 bases separated the two germline ends. The length of the CDR3 is 13 residues. Germline V gene lookup returns CDR1 SEHNR and CDR2 FQNEAQ (reference sequence). CDR3 in DNA: TGTGCCAGCAGCTTTTCGGACATCGGGGAGCTGTTTTTT. Translating gives CASSFSDIGELFF. Variable domain in full (rest from reference TRBV7-9 and TRBJ2-2): DTGVSQNPRHKITKRGQNVTFRCDPISEHNRLYWYRQTLGQGPEFLTYFQNEAQLEKSRLLSDRFSAERPKGSFSTLEIQRTEQGDSAMYLCASSFSDIGELFFGEGSRLTVL.

This clonotype is categorized as medium-sized. The CDR3 sequence is CAISETMAASAYNEQFF. For the CDR3, the DNA is TGTGCCATCAGTGAGACCATGGCGGCTAGCGCCTACAATGAGCAGTTCTTC. This chain links TRBV10-3 with TRBJ2-1, with D possibly TRBD2 on 6 matching bases. This CDR3 contains 17 residues. The V and J ends lost 2 bases and 2 bases respectively, with 16 bases between them. The germline V gene has CDR1 ENHRY and CDR2 SYGVKD.

For this clonotype: A much larger clonotype is one base distant, so this may be a read error. The rearrangement uses TRBV6-2 or TRBV6-3 and TRBJ2-1, with TRBD1 identical over 8 bases. The CDR3 extends over 16 amino acids. Germline loops: CDR1 MNHEY, CDR2 SVGEGT. This CDR3 reads CSSSYGTGGVYNEQFF. The CDR3 DNA reads TGTTCCAGCAGTTACGGTACAGGGGGTGTCTACAATGAGCAGTTCTTC.

This clonotype was counted ten times or more. V gene TRBV6-6 combines with J gene TRBJ2-1; the D is unclear. V was pared by 0 bases and J by 9 bases, with 6 bases between. There are 12 residues in the CDR3. Germline-derived CDR1 and CDR2 are MNHNY and SVGAGI (reference sequence). The CDR3 DNA sequence: TGTGCCAGCAGTTACTCGGGTGCTGAGCAGTTCTTC. Protein sequence: CASSYSGAEQFF.

Worth noting for this clonotype: Being one base from a much bigger clone, this may be a read error. The rearrangement uses TRBV11-2 and TRBJ2-7; a possible D gene is TRBD2 (5 bases). The CDR3 runs to 12 residues. Deletions cut 5 bases from V and 4 bases from J, with 9 bases between. Per germline, CDR1 SGHAT and CDR2 FQNNGV. CDR3 DNA sequence: TGTGCCAGCAGCCACACTAGATACGAGCAGTACTTC. As protein: CASSHTRYEQYF.

As for this clonotype: One end of the junction varies from germline; a read error may be responsible. Written as DNA, the CDR3 is TGTGCCAACAGCTTATACAGGTACAGAAGCACAGATACGCAGTATTTT. Translation: CANSLYRYRSTDTQYF. This rearrangement joins TRBV11-1 to TRBJ2-3, with D tentatively TRBD1 (5 bases). The germline V gene has CDR1 SGHAT and CDR2 FQDESV (reference sequence). This CDR3 has 16 amino acids.

A word on this clonotype: An end of the junction does not agree with germline; a read error may underlie this. The V call is TRBV11-2, the J call TRBJ2-5; TRBD1 aligns across 8 bases. CDR1 and CDR2 from the germline V gene are SGHAT and FQNNGV. The CDR3 has 17 amino acids. The CDR3 DNA sequence: TGTGTCAGCAGCCCCCCTGGACAGGGAGTTGCGAATGAGACCCAGTACTTC. It is translated as CVSSPPGQGVANETQYF. Variable domain in full (rest from reference TRBV11-2 and TRBJ2-5): EAGVAQSPRYKIIEKRQSVAFWCNPISGHATLYWYQQILGQGPKLLIQFQNNGVVDDSQLPKDRFSAERLKGVDSTLKIQPAKLEDSAVYLCVSSPPGQGVANETQYFGPGTRLLVL.

Worth noting for this clonotype: At one boundary the junction diverges from the germline segment, which might be a read error. This rearrangement joins TRBV11-2 to TRBJ1-5; the D is unclear. CDR1 SGHAT and CDR2 FQNNGV come from the germline V gene. The CDR3 has 14 residues. The CDR3 region has the DNA TGTACCAGCAGCTTAAATCTTGCTGGCCAGTCCCAGCATTTT. As protein: CTSSLNLAGQSQHF.

This chain links TRBV11-2 with TRBJ2-5; 8 bases fit TRBD1. Germline trimming cut 5 bases from V and 3 bases from J; bases unmatched to any gene: 11. The CDR3 contains 16 residues. The germline V gene encodes CDR1 SGHAT and CDR2 FQNNGV. The DNA of the CDR3 is TGTGCCAGCAGCACGAGAGCAGGGGGCGTGAAAGAGACCCAGTACTTC. This sequence encodes CASSTRAGGVKETQYF.

To note about this clonotype: A much larger clone differs from this one at a single base, so this may be a read error. The chain links TRBV11-1 to TRBJ2-7, with 11 bases fitting TRBD1. The CDR3 runs 14 residues. Germline CDR1 reads SGHAT; CDR2 reads FQDESV (reference sequence). In nucleotides, the CDR3 is TGTGCCGGCAGCCCTGGGACAGGGGGCTACGAGCAGTACTTC. Translated, it gives CAGSPGTGGYEQYF.